The 10 T cell receptor beta chains below were found in one sample sequenced in a study of blood T cell repertoires in COVID-19. Clones were read by immunoSEQ multiplex PCR, and TCRdb kept only the in-frame ones, dropping some. The sample has some 100,000 clones; around 94% are singletons. Material for sequencing was peripheral blood. Source of these receptors: an older woman with active COVID-19.

V is TRBV7-2 and J is TRBJ2-3; TRBD2 agrees at 11 bases. With V trimmed by 1 base and J by 2 bases, 2 bases remained unmatched. The germline V gene encodes CDR1 SGHTA and CDR2 FQGNSA. The CDR3 extends over 16 amino acids. CDR3 coding DNA: TGTGCCAGCAGCTTAGAGGGACTAGCGGACACAGATACGCAGTATTTT. The encoded protein is CASSLEGLADTDTQYF.

This clone was observed a few times. This chain joins TRBV27 and TRBJ2-1, with D hard to call. The germline CDR1 and CDR2 sequences are MNHEY and SMNVEV (reference sequence). V lost 6 bases, J lost 2 bases, and 5 bases lay in between. The CDR3 runs to 12 residues. The CDR3 sequence is CASRSTYNEQFF. CDR3 DNA sequence: TGTGCCAGCAGATCTACCTACAATGAGCAGTTCTTC.

The rearrangement uses TRBV12-3 or TRBV12-4 and TRBJ2-7; D unresolved. Trimming pared 5 bases from V and 5 bases from J, leaving 7 bases between. This CDR3 region has 11 residues. CDR3 loop: CASSDRDEQYF. The CDR3 DNA is TGTGCCAGCAGTGATAGAGACGAGCAGTACTTC.

This chain joins TRBV7-3 and TRBJ1-1, with a weak D call TRBD1 (5 bases). Between the trimmed V and J ends, which lost 1 base and 5 bases, there was a span of 14 bases. The CDR3 length is 15 residues. Germline CDR1 reads SGHTA; CDR2 reads FQGTGA. The CDR3 sequence is CASSLRYRRRTEAFF. The CDR3, as DNA: TGTGCCAGCAGCTTAAGGTACAGGAGAAGGACTGAAGCTTTCTTT. The entire variable domain, with the rest obtained from reference TRBV7-3 and TRBJ1-1, is as follows: GAGVSQTPSNKVTEKGKYVELRCDPISGHTALYWYRQSLGQGPEFLIYFQGTGAADDSGLPNDRFFAVRPEGSVSTLKIQRTERGDSAVYLCASSLRYRRRTEAFFGQGTRLTVV.

The V call is TRBV10-3, the J call TRBJ2-7; 13 nucleotides align to TRBD2. The CDR3 totals 14 residues. The V gene end was trimmed by 10 bases and the J gene end by 4 bases; junction bases not matched to a gene: 7. In germline, CDR1 is ENHRY, CDR2 SYGVKD. CDR3 residues: CASVGTSGTYEQYF. CDR3 bases: TGTGCCAGCGTCGGGACTAGCGGGACGTACGAGCAGTACTTC.

This clone was picked up one time. The chain joins TRBV3-1 (or the pseudogene TRBV3-2) to TRBJ2-2, with 15 positions matching TRBD2. The CDR3 is made up of 16 amino acids. Trimming at V came to 2 bases and at J to 10 bases, leaving 5 bases not matched to a gene. CDR1 is LGHDT, CDR2 YNNKEL, per germline (reference sequence). The CDR3 region has the DNA TGTGCCAGCAGCCAAAGGACTAGCGGGGGGGCCGAGGAGCTGTTTTTT. The encoded protein is CASSQRTSGGAEELFF.

V usage is TRBV9 and J usage is TRBJ2-7, with a possible D match to TRBD1 (5 bases). Trimming shortened V by 4 bases and J by 4 bases, and 21 bases separated the two germline ends. Germline values: CDR1 SGDLS, CDR2 YYNGEE. CDR3 length equals 16 residues. The CDR3 nucleotides are TGTGCCAGCAGCCCAAACTGGGGTACGAAGGGGTACGAGCAGTACTTC. Its protein is CASSPNWGTKGYEQYF. Drawing the rest from reference TRBV9 and TRBJ2-7, the complete variable domain is DSGVTQTPKHLITATGQRVTLRCSPRSGDLSVYWYQQSLDQGLQFLIQYYNGEERAKGNILERFSAQQFPDLHSELNLSSLELGDSALYFCASSPNWGTKGYEQYFGPGTRLTVT.

This chain links TRBV7-9 with TRBJ2-3; 9 bases line up with TRBD2. This CDR3 has 13 residues. Per the germline V gene, CDR1 is SEHNR and CDR2 is FQNEAQ (reference sequence). V lost 10 bases, J lost 3 bases, and 5 bases stayed unmatched. This CDR3 reads CATVAGATDTQYF. The CDR3 DNA is TGTGCCACTGTAGCGGGAGCAACAGATACGCAGTATTTT. The entire variable domain, with the rest obtained from reference TRBV7-9 and TRBJ2-3, is as follows: DTGVSQNPRHKITKRGQNVTFRCDPISEHNRLYWYRQTLGQGPEFLTYFQNEAQLEKSRLLSDRFSAERPKGSFSTLEIQRTEQGDSAMYLCATVAGATDTQYFGPGTRLTVL.

The chain combines TRBV10-2 with TRBJ2-1, with 9 bases matching TRBD2. There are 14 residues in the CDR3. CDR1 and CDR2 (germline): WSHSY, SAAADI. V dropped 7 bases and J dropped 6; count of bases not matched to a gene: 7. CDR3 DNA sequence: TGCGCCAGCAACGGACTAGCGCCTATCAATGAGCAGTTCTTC. Its protein is CASNGLAPINEQFF.

The V gene is TRBV27, the J gene TRBJ2-5, with a tentative D call TRBD2 (6 bases). The CDR3 is 15 residues long. CDR1 is MNHEY and CDR2 is SMNVEV in the germline V gene (reference sequence). V was trimmed by 3 bases and J by 2 bases, leaving 13 bases between them. The CDR3, as DNA: TGTGCCAGCAGTTTCGCGGGGCTCGGACAAGAGACCCAGTACTTC. This translates into CASSFAGLGQETQYF.